This T cell receptor beta chain is drawn from a study of blood T cell repertoires in COVID-19. Study overall: PBMCs, B-cell-depleted T cells, or T cells provided the cDNA or gDNA that made up the material.

V gave up 3 bases and J gave up 0 bases, with 5 bases separating them. Germline-derived CDR1 and CDR2 are LGHDT and YNNKEL (reference sequence). The CDR3 extends over 14 amino acids. The cohort comprised adults aged roughly 18 to 95 years residing in about two dozen US areas. Methods used by the authors: Counts of nucleated cells, estimated from reference gene primer amplification, were obtained. Some clones are missing from TCRdb's copy, which holds only in-frame ones; the method was immunoSEQ multiplex PCR. V, J and clone size are taken as reported in that table, and D and trimming were inferred from the DNA itself. This table holds around 240,000 clones, about 91% found once.

This receptor was identified in a human donor in a cohort exposed to, infected with or recovered from COVID-19 (not recorded which). The donor label of this sample is uncertain. The chain couples TRBV3-1 (or the pseudogene TRBV3-2) to TRBJ2-2, with D uncertain. Sequencing was done on a sample of PBMCs or T cells enriched from blood (not recorded which). The CDR3 protein is CASSHGPNTGELFF. Written as DNA, the CDR3 is TGTGCCAGCAGCCATGGGCCGAACACCGGGGAGCTGTTTTTT.